What follows is one T cell receptor (beta chain) and its context. Its antigen is undetermined. This sample is drawn from a study of cytomegalovirus exposure and HLA in healthy donors. Study background: Among the roughly 400 genotyped donors, around 81% were placed in the Caucasian-associated ancestry cluster.

Amplification used 60 Vbeta primers and 13 Jbeta primers. The protocol was immunoSEQ multiplex PCR, while the TCRdb copy is restricted to in-frame clones and leaves out a portion. The sample includes 90,000 to 120,000 clones, around 9.1% of them seen just once. The V segment lost 7 bases and the J segment 4 bases; nucleotides outside the gene matches: 13. CDR3 size: 17 residues. The V gene's germline CDR1 is MDHEN and CDR2 SYDVKM. The study's findings and limits: There were some V segments, including TRBV6-2 and TRBV6-3, excluded as indistinguishable.

This TCR came from a man aged 35-49 years in good health and CMV-seropositive. The sample was PBMCs. The genes are TRBV28 and TRBJ2-3; 11 nucleotides line up with TRBD2. CDR3 amino acids: CASTPSGLAGGPDTQYF. The CDR3 DNA follows: TGTGCCAGCACCCCTTCCGGGCTAGCGGGAGGCCCAGATACGCAGTATTTT.